Below are 19 T cell receptor beta chains sequenced from a single sample in a study of T cell responses to AZD1222 COVID-19 vaccine. The assay was immunoSEQ multiplex PCR, and TCRdb's table has in-frame clones only and misses some. The sample includes about 120,000 clones, approximately 85% of them seen just once. Sequenced material: peripheral blood, taken on day 0 of MenACWY control vaccination. These receptors were collected from an adult in good health.

This clone has just one count. This sequence joins TRBV6-2 or TRBV6-3 and TRBJ1-4; 7 nucleotides line up with TRBD1. CDR3 length equals 15 residues. CDR1 and CDR2 from the germline V gene are MNHEY and SVGEGT. J lost 6 bases, V lost 4 bases, and 8 bases had no gene match. CDR3 nucleotides: TGTGCCAGCAGTTCTTCTTCAGGGGGTCATGAAAAACTGTTTTTT. It specifies CASSSSSGGHEKLFF.

This clone was seen only a few times. V is TRBV6-2 or TRBV6-3 and J is TRBJ1-5; D may be TRBD1 (6 bases). Trimming stripped 0 bases from V and 5 bases from J, with 14 bases between. The CDR3 extends over 16 amino acids. Germline V gives CDR1 MNHEY, CDR2 SVGEGT. As DNA, the CDR3 is TGTGCCAGCAGTTACTCGGCCGGGGGGCTCGATCAGCCCCAGCATTTT. It yields the protein CASSYSAGGLDQPQHF.

CDR3 nucleotide sequence: TGTGCCAGCAGTCTATACACGGATGCCTCTGGAAACACCATATATTTT. Protein product: CASSLYTDASGNTIYF. J is TRBJ1-3 and V is TRBV28; D ambiguous. The CDR3 contains 16 residues. Trimming removed 5 bases at V and 0 bases at J, with 14 bases between. The germline CDR1 and CDR2 sequences are MDHEN and SYDVKM.

The V and J genes are TRBV3-1 (or the pseudogene TRBV3-2) and TRBJ1-1; D possibly corresponds to TRBD1 (6 bases). CDR3 length: 12 amino acids. The germline CDR1 and CDR2 sequences are LGHDT and YNNKEL (reference sequence). The V end lost 4 bases, the J end lost 8 bases, and 11 bases lay between the germline ends. The CDR3 DNA sequence: TGTGCCAGCAGCCCGACAGGCCGGGAAGCTTTCTTT. Protein product: CASSPTGREAFF.

The V gene is TRBV12-2, the J gene TRBJ1-2. TRBV12-2 is a documented pseudogene. The CDR3 spans 14 residues. The DNA of the CDR3 is TGTGCAAGTCGCTTAGTGGCGGGTAATTATGGCTACACCTTC. Its translation is CASRLVAGNYGYTF.

The V and J genes are TRBV7-2 and TRBJ2-5, with D uncertain. Germline CDR1 and CDR2: SGHTA and FQGNSA. Trimming left V 1 base short and J 5 bases short, with 11 bases between. The CDR3 loop spans 14 amino acids. The DNA for the CDR3 is TGTGCCAGCAGCTTAGGACCCGGGCGGGAGACCCAGTACTTC. Its protein product is CASSLGPGRETQYF.

The J gene is TRBJ2-3, the V gene TRBV7-2, with D possibly being TRBD1 or TRBD2 (5 bases each). CDR3 length: 13 amino acids. The V end was cut by 2 bases, the J end by 6 bases, with 9 bases between. From germline, CDR1 is SGHTA and CDR2 FQGNSA. In nucleotides, the CDR3 is TGTGCCAGCAGCTTACTGGGGACCGATACGCAGTATTTT. It is translated as CASSLLGTDTQYF.

The genes are TRBV5-8 and TRBJ2-5; 7 bases agree with TRBD2. The CDR3 covers 15 residues. J lost 4 bases, V lost 3 bases, and 9 bases had no gene match. Looked up from germline, CDR1 is SGHTS and CDR2 is YDEGEE. CDR3 amino acids: CASSSRIGEGETQYF. The CDR3 DNA is TGTGCCAGCAGCTCACGAATCGGGGAGGGAGAGACCCAGTACTTC.

The chain links TRBV24-1 to TRBJ2-1, with 14 bases aligning to TRBD2. CDR3 size: 16 residues. CDR1 and CDR2 (germline): KGHDR, SFDVKD. Trimming at V came to 4 bases and at J to 10 bases, leaving 8 bases not matched to a gene. CDR3 nucleotide sequence: TGTGCCACCAGTGACCCCGGACTAGCGGGGGGCCGAGAGCAGTTCTTC. Translated: CATSDPGLAGGREQFF.

This clone was counted a few times. The V call is TRBV14, the J call TRBJ1-3; TRBD1 aligns across 7 bases. The CDR3 has 15 residues. V was pared by 2 bases and J by 2 bases, with 3 bases of the junction left unmatched. Germline-derived CDR1 and CDR2 are SGHDN and FVKESK. The DNA for the CDR3 is TGTGCCAGCAGCCAACCGGGACAGCCTGGAAACACCATATATTTT. Its protein is CASSQPGQPGNTIYF.

J is TRBJ2-4 and V is TRBV19; D uncertain. The CDR3 runs to 14 residues. Trimming took 4 bases from V and 0 from J, leaving 7 bases between them. Per the germline V gene, CDR1 is LNHDA and CDR2 is SQIVND (reference sequence). DNA for the CDR3: TGTGCCAGTAGTAATTCCCTAGCCAAAAACATTCAGTACTTC. Encoded protein: CASSNSLAKNIQYF.

The J gene is TRBJ1-2, the V gene TRBV4-1; D gene ambiguous. V lost 0 bases to trimming and J lost 0 bases, with 8 bases between them. The CDR3 is 15 residues long. The germline V gene encodes CDR1 MGHRA and CDR2 YSYEKL. CDR3 residues: CASSQERVTNYGYTF. CDR3 in DNA: TGCGCCAGCAGCCAAGAAAGAGTGACTAACTATGGCTACACCTTC.

The chain links TRBV7-2 to TRBJ2-1; TRBD2 agrees at 12 bases. The germline V gene has CDR1 SGHTA and CDR2 FQGNSA. V shed 5 bases, J shed 2 bases, and the junction held 4 bases outside the gene matches. This CDR3 comprises 16 residues. The chain's CDR3 is CASSERLAGAYNEQFF. CDR3 in DNA: TGTGCCAGCAGCGAAAGACTAGCGGGGGCCTACAATGAGCAGTTCTTC. The complete variable domain, with remaining parts taken from reference TRBV7-2 and TRBJ2-1, reads GAGVSQSPSNKVTEKGKDVELRCDPISGHTALYWYRQSLGQGLEFLIYFQGNSAPDKSGLPSDRFSAERTGGSVSTLTIQRTQQEDSAVYLCASSERLAGAYNEQFFGPGTRLTVL.

The J gene is TRBJ1-2, the V gene TRBV5-5, with D possibly matching TRBD1 (6 bases). V lost 3 bases and J lost 4, with 10 bases in between. Germline V lookup: CDR1 SGHKS, CDR2 YYEKEE (reference sequence). The length of the CDR3 is 13 residues. The CDR3 DNA reads as TGTGCCAGCAGCTCGAGGGGGTCCTATGGCTACACCTTC. It encodes CASSSRGSYGYTF.

This chain joins TRBV9 and TRBJ2-2, with D tentatively TRBD1 (6 bases). Germline V lookup: CDR1 SGDLS, CDR2 YYNGEE. The CDR3 has 14 residues. The ends were cut back, 5 bases at V and 0 bases at J, with 8 bases in the middle. The CDR3 DNA is TGTGCCAGCAGAGGACAGACGAACACCGGGGAGCTGTTTTTT. Protein product: CASRGQTNTGELFF.

CDR3 residues: CASISGQGVRPQHF. The CDR3 nucleotides read TGTGCCAGCATATCTGGACAGGGGGTTAGGCCCCAGCATTTT. This sequence joins TRBV2 and TRBJ1-5, with 10 positions matching TRBD1. With 7 bases clipped from V and 9 bases from J, the junction kept 9 bases outside the gene matches. This CDR3 comprises 14 residues. Per germline, CDR1 SNHLY and CDR2 FYNNEI.

This clone was recorded only once. The chain employs TRBV24-1 and TRBJ1-2; D remains ambiguous. Germline assignment: CDR1 KGHDR and CDR2 SFDVKD. V was shortened by 2 bases and J by 2 bases, with 8 bases between the two germline ends. This CDR3 comprises 14 residues. CDR3 bases: TGTGCCACCAGTGATTGGGCCACGAACTATGGCTACACCTTC. Amino acids: CATSDWATNYGYTF.

The chain uses TRBV28 and TRBJ1-6, with 8 bases matching TRBD1. CDR1 is MDHEN, CDR2 SYDVKM, per germline. The trim removed 5 bases at V and 7 bases at J, leaving 13 bases unmatched. There are 17 residues in the CDR3. The CDR3 loop reads CASSIASGGWGNSPLHF. As DNA, the CDR3 is TGTGCCAGCAGTATAGCGTCAGGGGGCTGGGGGAATTCACCCCTCCACTTT.

The chain joins TRBV6-2 or TRBV6-3 to TRBJ1-1; tentative D call: TRBD1 (5 bases). CDR1 is MNHEY, CDR2 SVGEGT, per germline. This CDR3 has 14 amino acids. V lost 4 bases and J lost 4, with 13 bases in between. CDR3 nucleotide sequence: TGTGCCAGCAGTTCCTACGCAGGGACCACTGAAGCTTTCTTT. This codes for CASSSYAGTTEAFF.